Reported below is one T cell receptor beta chain. The data were obtained in a study of blood T cell repertoires in COVID-19. From germline, CDR1 is SGHVS and CDR2 FNYEAQ. V lost 5 bases and J lost 7; bases outside the gene matches: 8. This CDR3 has 15 residues. Profiling relied on immunoSEQ multiplex PCR, and the TCRdb table lists in-frame clones only, not all of them. The data hold about 440,000 clones, with roughly 89% observed a single time. The rearrangement uses TRBV7-6 and TRBJ1-6; TRBD1 agrees at 7 bases. Material: peripheral blood. The receptor's source is a woman aged 25 to 39 with acute or convalescent COVID-19. CDR3 sequence reads: CASSQERDSNSPLHF. The CDR3 DNA sequence: TGTGCCAGCAGCCAAGAGAGGGACAGCAATTCACCCCTCCACTTT.